A single sample gave rise to the 13 T cell receptor beta chains below, sequenced in a study of Graves' ophthalmopathy and Graves' hyperthyroidism (dated by TCRdb to the late 2010s). The sequencer listed for this sample is Illumina HiSeq 2000. TCR beta CDR3 regions were amplified from RNA transcripts for repertoire sequencing. The first round was an RT-PCR using HTBI primers with the Qiagen OneStep RT-PCR kit, and this first round was followed by a second-round multiplex PCR, then size selection and purification. The raw public reads went through TCRdb reprocessing: fastp at Q25, MiXCR clone calling, in-frame beta chains kept. Rows matching on CDR3 protein sequence are summarized as one entry with the most common DNA and genes. Within this sample are hundreds of thousands of distinct CDR3 sequences, with approximately 15% of them counted one time only. Approximately 9.8% of the sample belongs to the ten largest clones.

The sequenced sample consisted of blood. All receptors come from a young woman with Graves' ophthalmopathy. Donor details come from another sample of the same person, matched by shared clones.

The rearrangement joins TRBV30 to TRBJ2-7; 8 nucleotides align to TRBD1. Germline values: CDR1 GTSNPN, CDR2 SVGIG (reference sequence). The trim removed 5 bases at V and 0 bases at J, leaving 6 bases unmatched. The CDR3 loop spans 14 amino acids. The DNA of the CDR3 is TGTGCCTGGGGTCGACAGGGGAGCTCCTACGAGCAGTACTTC. Its protein product is CAWGRQGSSYEQYF.

For this clonotype: This clone may be a read error of a much larger clone one base away. The V call is TRBV3-1, the J call TRBJ2-5, with unresolved D. This CDR3 comprises 15 residues. Germline V gene sequence: CDR1 LGHDT, CDR2 YNNKEL (reference sequence). CDR3: CAGSQEDRQQETQYF. CDR3 bases: TGTGCCGGCAGCCAAGAGGATAGGCAGCAAGAGACCCAGTACTTC.

At least ten counts were recorded for this clonotype. The chain couples TRBV7-8 to TRBJ1-1; a weak D match, TRBD1 (5 bases). The CDR3 contains 15 residues. Germline CDR1 reads SGHVS; CDR2 reads FQNEAQ. V shed 5 bases and J shed 1 base, with 14 bases lying between them. The CDR3 nucleotides are TGTGCCAGCAGCGCACGCCCGGGGGGGAACACTGAAGCTTTCTTT. Its protein product is CASSARPGGNTEAFF.

This clonotype has at least ten counts. The CDR3 region has the DNA TGTGCCGGAACAGGGAGGGCTCATACTGAAGCTTTCTTT. Its translation is CAGTGRAHTEAFF. The chain is built from TRBV6-1 and TRBJ1-1; D might be TRBD1 (6 bases). The CDR3 is 13 amino acids. The V and J ends lost 11 bases and 5 bases respectively, with 18 bases between them. Per the germline V gene, CDR1 is MNHNS and CDR2 is SASEGT.

Note on this clonotype: This sequence may be a read error, since a much larger clone differs from it by one base. Likely a read error: the CDR3 ends without its conserved phenylalanine or tryptophan. The chain combines TRBV19 with TRBJ1-5; D gene uncertain. In germline, CDR1 is LNHDA, CDR2 SQIVND (reference sequence). Trimming left V 7 bases short and J 4 bases short, with 17 bases between. The CDR3 runs to 15 residues. The CDR3 DNA follows: TGTGCCAGTAATTATTCCGATTCAGTTAATCAGCCCCAGCATGTT. The encoded protein is CASNYSDSVNQPQHV.

This clonotype appeared many times. The V and J genes are TRBV15 and TRBJ2-5; no definite D call. The CDR3 is 14 amino acids. V was trimmed by 0 bases and J by 6 bases, leaving 11 bases between them. Germline V gene sequence: CDR1 LNHNV, CDR2 YYDKDF (reference sequence). CDR3 loop: CATSRDWKIQTQYF. Here the CDR3 DNA reads TGTGCCACCAGCAGAGATTGGAAGATACAGACCCAGTACTTC.

Many counts were recorded for this clonotype. The J gene is TRBJ2-5, the V gene TRBV18; 9 bases map to TRBD1. V trimming: 5 bases; J trimming: 5 bases; junction bases outside the gene matches: 6. CDR1 KGHSH and CDR2 LQKENI come from the germline V gene. This CDR3 contains 14 residues. CDR3 DNA sequence: TGTGCCAGCTCAACAACAGGGGGCGCGGAGACCCAGTACTTC. Its translation: CASSTTGGAETQYF. The whole variable domain, remainder taken from reference TRBV18 and TRBJ2-5, is NAGVMQNPRHLVRRRGQEARLRCSPMKGHSHVYWYRQLPEEGLKFMVYLQKENIIDESGMPKERFSAEFPKEGPSILRIQQVVRGDSAAYFCASSTTGGAETQYFGPGTRLLVL.

This clonotype was picked up a small number of times. This chain joins TRBV6-1 and TRBJ1-2; D gene unclear. The CDR3 totals 12 residues. Germline CDR1 and CDR2: MNHNS and SASEGT. The CDR3 here is CVLFGPPYGYTF. As DNA, the CDR3 is TGTGTCCTATTCGGGCCCCCCTATGGCTACACCTTC.

This clonotype was detected ten times or more. This chain links TRBV20-1 with TRBJ1-1; D is ambiguous. Germline V gene sequence: CDR1 DFQATT, CDR2 SNEGSKA (reference sequence). The CDR3 is 13 amino acids. CDR3 sequence (DNA): TGCAGGTTTTTAGGAGGAGGAAACACTGAAGCTTTCTTT. Residues: CRFLGGGNTEAFF.

This clonotype showed up many times. The V gene is TRBV19, the J gene TRBJ1-5; 8 bases line up with TRBD1. Germline CDR1 is LNHDA and CDR2 is SQIVND (reference sequence). This CDR3 is built from 15 residues. Trimming took 4 bases from V and 3 from J; bases not matched to a gene: 5. CDR3 protein: CASSTGTGYNQPQHF. As DNA, the CDR3 is TGTGCCAGTAGTACCGGGACAGGCTACAATCAGCCCCAGCATTTT.

In this sample, this clonotype turned up many times. The rearrangement uses TRBV19 and TRBJ1-1; 7 bases align to TRBD1. V lost 9 bases and J lost 0; bases outside the gene matches: 19. The CDR3 has 18 residues. Per germline, CDR1 LNHDA and CDR2 SQIVND (reference sequence). The CDR3 DNA is TGTGCCAGCCGAGGGACAGCCGACACCTTCTTCATGAACACTGAAGCTTTCTTT. Its translation: CASRGTADTFFMNTEAFF.

This clonotype was detected only a few times. The chain has TRBV28 and TRBJ2-7; perhaps D is TRBD1 or TRBD2 (7 bases each). Germline CDR1 and CDR2: MDHEN and SYDVKM. V gave up 10 bases and J gave up 3 bases, with 19 bases separating them. The CDR3 spans 14 residues. DNA of the CDR3: TGTGCCACCCAGGGGGGGGTAGCGCTCTACGAGCAGTACTTC. It codes for CATQGGVALYEQYF. Complete variable domain (other parts from reference TRBV28 and TRBJ2-7): DVKVTQSSRYLVKRTGEKVFLECVQDMDHENMFWYRQDPGLGLRLIYFSYDVKMKEKGDIPEGYSVSREKKERFSLILESASTNQTSMYLCATQGGVALYEQYFGPGTRLTVT.

This clonotype came up many times. This chain uses TRBV6-5 with TRBJ1-5, with 10 bases matching TRBD1. Germline V CDR1 and CDR2: MNHEY, SVGAGI. The V and J ends lost 2 bases and 11 bases, in that order; junction bases with no gene match: 6. The CDR3 spans 14 residues. CDR3 in DNA: TGTGCCAGCAGTTACGGACAGGGGGGAACGGCCCAGCATTTT. As protein: CASSYGQGGTAQHF.